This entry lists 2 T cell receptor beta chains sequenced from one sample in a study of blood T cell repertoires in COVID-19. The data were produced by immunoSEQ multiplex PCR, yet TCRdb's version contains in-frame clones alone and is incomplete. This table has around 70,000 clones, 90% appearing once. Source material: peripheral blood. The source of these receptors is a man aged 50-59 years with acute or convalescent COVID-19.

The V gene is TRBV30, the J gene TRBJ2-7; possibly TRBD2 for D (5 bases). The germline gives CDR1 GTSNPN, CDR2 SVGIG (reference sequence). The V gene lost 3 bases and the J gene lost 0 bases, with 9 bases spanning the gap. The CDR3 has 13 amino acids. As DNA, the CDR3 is TGTGCCTGGAGCTTTACTAGCTCCTACGAGCAGTACGTC. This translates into CAWSFTSSYEQYV.

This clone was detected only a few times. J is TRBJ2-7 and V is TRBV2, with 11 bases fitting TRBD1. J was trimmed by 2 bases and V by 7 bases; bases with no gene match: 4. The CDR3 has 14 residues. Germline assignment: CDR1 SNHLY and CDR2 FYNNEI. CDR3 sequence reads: CASNPDRGPYEQYF. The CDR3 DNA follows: TGTGCCAGCAACCCGGACAGGGGGCCCTACGAGCAGTACTTC.